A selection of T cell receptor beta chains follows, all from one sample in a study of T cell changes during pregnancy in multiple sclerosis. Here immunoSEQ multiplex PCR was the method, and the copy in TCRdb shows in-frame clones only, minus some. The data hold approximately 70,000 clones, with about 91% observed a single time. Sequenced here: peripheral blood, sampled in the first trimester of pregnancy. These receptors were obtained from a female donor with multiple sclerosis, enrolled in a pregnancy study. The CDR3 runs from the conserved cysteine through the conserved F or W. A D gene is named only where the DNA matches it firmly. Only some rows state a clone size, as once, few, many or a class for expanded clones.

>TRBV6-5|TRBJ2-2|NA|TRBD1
TGTGCCAGCAGTAAGACAGGGGGCACCGGGGAGCTGTTTTTT
CASSKTGGTGELFF
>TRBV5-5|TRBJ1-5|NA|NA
TGTGCCAGCAGCTTACAGGGTGCGCGGAATCAGCCCCAGCATTTT
CASSLQGARNQPQHF
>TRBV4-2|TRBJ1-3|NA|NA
TGTGCCAGCAGCCAAGGCAGGGGCGGTGGAAACACCATATATTTT
CASSQGRGGGNTIYF
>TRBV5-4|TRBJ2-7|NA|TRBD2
TGTGCCAGCAGCCTGCCGTCAGCGGGAGGGATTCCCTACGAGCAGTACTTC
CASSLPSAGGIPYEQYF
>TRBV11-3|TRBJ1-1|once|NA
TGTGCCAGCAGCTTGAGTAACACTGAAGCTTTCTTT
CASSLSNTEAFF
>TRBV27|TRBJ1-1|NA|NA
TGTGCCAGCAGCACCCCGGACAGATGGAACACTGAAGCTTTCTTT
CASSTPDRWNTEAFF
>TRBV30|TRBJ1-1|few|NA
TGTGCCTGGAGTGTACCCCTCGGGGTATCTGAAGCTTTCTTT
CAWSVPLGVSEAFF
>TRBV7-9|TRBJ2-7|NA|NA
TGTGCCAGCAGCTTAGCGGGAGCCTACGAGCAGTACTTC
CASSLAGAYEQYF
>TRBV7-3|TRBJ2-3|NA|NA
TGTGCCAGCAGCTTAAATTCGGGTGGATACACAGATACGCAGTATTTT
CASSLNSGGYTDTQYF
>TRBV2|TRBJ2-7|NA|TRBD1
TGTGCCACCCAGGACAGGGGGTACGAGCAGTACTTC
CATQDRGYEQYF
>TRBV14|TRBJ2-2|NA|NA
TGTGCCAGCAGCCAAGCTTGGGGAGCCGGGGAGCTGTTTTTT
CASSQAWGAGELFF
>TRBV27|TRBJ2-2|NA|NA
TGTGCCAGCAGTTTAGTAGACTCGGGGAACACCGGGGAGCTGTTTTTT
CASSLVDSGNTGELFF
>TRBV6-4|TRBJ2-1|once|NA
TGTGCCAGCAGTGCTGGTAGCGGAATTCCCTACAATGAGCAGTTCTTC
CASSAGSGIPYNEQFF
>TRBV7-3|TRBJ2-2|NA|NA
TGTGCCAGCAGCTTAGCAGGGGGGTCGAACACCGGGGAGCTGTTTTTT
CASSLAGGSNTGELFF
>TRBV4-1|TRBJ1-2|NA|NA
TGCGCCAGCAGCCAAGATTTTGGGGGGGGAGGCTACACCTTC
CASSQDFGGGGYTF
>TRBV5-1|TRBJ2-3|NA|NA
TGCGCCAGCAGTCCAGGGGGGTCAGATACGCAGTATTTT
CASSPGGSDTQYF
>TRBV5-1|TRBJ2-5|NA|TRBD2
TGCGCCAGCAGCTTGGAGGGAGCGGGGGCGTACCAAGAGACCCAGTACTTC
CASSLEGAGAYQETQYF
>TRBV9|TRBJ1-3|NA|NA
TGTGCCAGCAGCGTGACAGCGGGCTCTGGAAACACCATATATTTT
CASSVTAGSGNTIYF
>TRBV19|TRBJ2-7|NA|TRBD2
TGTGCCAGTAGTACCTTGGGACTAGCGGCAAAATACGAGCAGTACTTC
CASSTLGLAAKYEQYF
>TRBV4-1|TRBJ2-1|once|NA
TGCGCCAGCAGCCAAAATGAGGCGACTAGGGCGAATGAGCAGTTCTTC
CASSQNEATRANEQFF
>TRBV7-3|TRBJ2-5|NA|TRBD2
TGTGCCAGCAGCTTAGCGGGAGGGTCCCAAGAGACCCAGTACTTC
CASSLAGGSQETQYF
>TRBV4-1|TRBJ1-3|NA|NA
TGCGCCAGCAGCCAAGCGGGTGGAAACACCATATATTTT
CASSQAGGNTIYF
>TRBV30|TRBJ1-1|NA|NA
TGTGCCTGGAGTGACAGGGACACTGAAGCTTTCTTT
CAWSDRDTEAFF
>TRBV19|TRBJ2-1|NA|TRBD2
TGTGCCACCTCCGGGGGACGGGGAGGGAATGAGCAGTTCTTC
CATSGGRGGNEQFF
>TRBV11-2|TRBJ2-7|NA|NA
TGTGCCAGCAGCTTAGAACGGGAGCTCTCCTACGAGCAGTACTTC
CASSLERELSYEQYF
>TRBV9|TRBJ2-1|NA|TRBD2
TGTGCCAGCAGCGTAAGGGGCGGGAGGGCCGTCGATGAGCAGTTCTTC
CASSVRGGRAVDEQFF